These 19 T cell receptor beta chains were all obtained from the same sample, sequenced in a study of beta chain features in type 1 diabetes. Study findings and constraints: In all four CD4+ subsets, TCRB CDR3 length was significantly, moderately reduced in type 1 diabetes.

The authors reverse transcribed all of the isolated RNA, so sequencing captured expressed TCRB transcripts. The repertoire was sequenced with immunoSEQ multiplex PCR; TCRdb's copy has only in-frame clones and lacks some. The sample includes a few hundred thousand clones, about 23% seen only once; the top ten take around 0.011%. These TCRs are of unknown antigen specificity. Material for sequencing was naive CD4+ T cells from blood. These receptors all stem from a woman between 25 and 40 years old with type 1 diabetes.

This clone was seen a few times. The chain has TRBV30 and TRBJ2-5; TRBD2 aligns across 13 bases. The trim removed 5 bases at V and 4 bases at J, leaving 7 bases unmatched. In germline, CDR1 is GTSNPN, CDR2 SVGIG (reference sequence). CDR3 length: 15 amino acids. This CDR3 is CAWSPGTSGIETQYF. The CDR3 nucleotides read TGTGCCTGGTCTCCCGGGACTAGCGGGATAGAGACCCAGTACTTC.

The gene calls are TRBV9 and TRBJ2-7; tentatively, D is TRBD1 (6 bases). The CDR3 sequence is 13 residues long. CDR1 is SGDLS, CDR2 YYNGEE, per germline. The germline V and J ends were trimmed by 2 bases and 3 bases, with 9 bases remaining between them. CDR3 sequence: CASSVAQGYEQYF. In DNA form, the CDR3 reads TGTGCCAGCAGCGTTGCACAGGGCTACGAGCAGTACTTC. The full variable domain, with the rest looked up from reference TRBV9 and TRBJ2-7, is DSGVTQTPKHLITATGQRVTLRCSPRSGDLSVYWYQQSLDQGLQFLIQYYNGEERAKGNILERFSAQQFPDLHSELNLSSLELGDSALYFCASSVAQGYEQYFGPGTRLTVT.

This clone was observed a few times. The chain joins TRBV19 to TRBJ2-7, with 8 bases that match TRBD2. Germline CDR1 and CDR2: LNHDA and SQIVND (reference sequence). Trimming took 6 bases from V and 1 from J; bases not matched to a gene: 8. This CDR3 has 15 residues. This CDR3 reads CASRHGAGASYEQYF. The CDR3 region has the DNA TGTGCCAGTAGACATGGAGCGGGAGCTTCCTACGAGCAGTACTTC.

This clone was seen a handful of times. V usage is TRBV9 and J usage is TRBJ2-3; 9 bases fit TRBD2. This CDR3 has 21 amino acids. After removal of 0 bases from V and 4 bases from J, the junction contained 21 bases not matched to a gene. The germline V gene encodes CDR1 SGDLS and CDR2 YYNGEE. The CDR3 region is CASSVATSGPPLGSPPDTQYF. The CDR3 region has the DNA TGTGCCAGCAGCGTAGCTACTAGCGGGCCCCCCCTCGGGAGTCCCCCAGATACGCAGTATTTT.

This clone was detected a few times. The chain has TRBV7-9 and TRBJ2-1; 12 bases are shared with TRBD2. The CDR3 has 16 amino acids. V was pared by 4 bases and J by 10 bases, with 11 bases of the junction left unmatched. From germline, CDR1 is SEHNR and CDR2 FQNEAQ (reference sequence). CDR3 sequence: CASSSPSGRAWKEQFF. CDR3 DNA: TGTGCCAGCAGCTCACCTAGCGGGAGGGCCTGGAAGGAGCAGTTCTTC.

This clone came up a few times. The chain carries TRBV25-1 and TRBJ1-5; D is unresolved. This CDR3 has 13 amino acids. Germline CDR1 is MGHDK and CDR2 is SYGVNS. V was cut by 8 bases and J by 7 bases, with 15 bases left in between. The CDR3 DNA sequence: TGTGCCAGCGGGTCCTGGGCGCAACAGCCCCAGCATTTT. It yields the protein CASGSWAQQPQHF.

The chain couples TRBV9 to TRBJ1-2; the match to TRBD1 covers 9 bases. V gave up 3 bases and J gave up 11 bases; unmatched junction bases: 2. There are 11 residues in the CDR3. Germline loops: CDR1 SGDLS, CDR2 YYNGEE. This chain's CDR3 is CASSADRGYTF. As DNA, the CDR3 is TGTGCCAGCAGCGCTGACAGGGGGTACACCTTC.

This clone was counted a few times. The CDR3 sequence: CASSLIRMLFF. The CDR3 DNA reads TGTGCCAGCAGCTTAATTAGAATGCTGTTTTTT. The chain combines TRBV11-2 with TRBJ2-2, with D uncertain. The germline V gene encodes CDR1 SGHAT and CDR2 FQNNGV. The CDR3 contains 11 residues. V dropped 2 bases and J dropped 13 bases, with 8 bases sitting between them.

This clone has just a few counts. The V call is TRBV6-1, the J call TRBJ2-3, with TRBD2 matching over 9 bases. Germline V gives CDR1 MNHNS, CDR2 SASEGT. The CDR3 sequence is 19 residues long. The J segment lost 1 base and the V segment lost 2 bases, leaving 13 bases of the junction unmatched. The CDR3 nucleotides are TGTGCCAGCAGTGAAACAGCCCCGACACTAGCGGGTGGCACAGATACGCAGTATTTT. Residues: CASSETAPTLAGGTDTQYF.

CDR3 region: CASSRDRSNYGYTF. DNA for the CDR3: TGTGCCAGCAGTCGGGACAGGTCAAACTATGGCTACACCTTC. V usage is TRBV25-1 and J usage is TRBJ1-2; 8 bases align to TRBD1. The CDR3 is made up of 14 amino acids. Trimming removed 5 bases from V and 2 bases from J; junction bases left unmatched: 4. Looked up from germline, CDR1 is MGHDK and CDR2 is SYGVNS.

The V call is TRBV30, the J call TRBJ1-1; D not certain. The CDR3 is 12 residues long. The V end was cut by 4 bases, the J end by 4 bases, with 10 bases between. CDR1 GTSNPN and CDR2 SVGIG come from the germline V gene (reference sequence). The DNA of the CDR3 is TGTGCCTGGACCCGGGATAGCACTGAAGCTTTCTTT. Translated, it gives CAWTRDSTEAFF. Full variable domain (remainder filled in from reference TRBV30 and TRBJ1-1): SQTIHQWPATLVQPVGSPLSLECTVEGTSNPNLYWYRQAAGRGLQLLFYSVGIGQISSEVPQNLSASRPQDRQFILSSKKLLLSDSGFYLCAWTRDSTEAFFGQGTRLTVV.

This clone was detected only a few times. This rearrangement joins TRBV4-1 to TRBJ1-2; D is perhaps TRBD1 (5 bases). The length of the CDR3 is 16 residues. Trimming removed 1 base from V and 8 bases from J, with 20 bases in between. Germline CDR1 reads MGHRA; CDR2 reads YSYEKL. This CDR3 is CASSQGRAGLSRGYTF. The CDR3 DNA reads as TGCGCCAGCAGCCAAGGCAGGGCGGGGCTGAGTCGAGGCTACACCTTC.

This chain uses TRBV30 with TRBJ1-5; TRBD1 aligns across 7 bases. V lost 2 bases and J lost 7; bases outside the gene matches: 5. The germline CDR1 and CDR2 sequences are GTSNPN and SVGIG (reference sequence). This CDR3 is 13 amino acids long. The CDR3 here is CAWSKTGVQPQHF. CDR3 DNA sequence: TGTGCCTGGAGTAAAACAGGGGTCCAGCCCCAGCATTTT.

J is TRBJ2-5 and V is TRBV19, with TRBD2 identical over 12 bases. Germline-derived CDR1 and CDR2 are LNHDA and SQIVND (reference sequence). This CDR3 region has 16 residues. Losses at the gene ends were 9 bases for V and 5 bases for J; bases not matched to a gene: 13. CDR3 residues: CARIKLAGGIRETQYF. The CDR3 coding sequence is TGTGCCAGAATCAAGCTAGCGGGAGGGATTCGTGAGACCCAGTACTTC.

The V call is TRBV19, the J call TRBJ1-2; TRBD1 matches 9 bases. With 11 bases clipped from V and 3 bases from J, the junction kept 13 bases outside the gene matches. From germline, CDR1 is LNHDA and CDR2 SQIVND (reference sequence). The CDR3 has 15 residues. The CDR3 sequence is CAARTGAPGDYGYTF. CDR3 nucleotide sequence: TGTGCCGCCAGGACAGGGGCGCCGGGGGACTATGGCTACACCTTC.

The chain employs TRBV30 and TRBJ2-1; TRBD2 agrees at 8 bases. After removal of 2 bases from V and 8 bases from J, the junction contained 2 bases not matched to a gene. Germline CDR1 is GTSNPN and CDR2 is SVGIG (reference sequence). The CDR3 is 12 residues long. The CDR3 sequence is CAWSLAGHEQFF. The CDR3 DNA sequence: TGTGCCTGGAGTCTAGCGGGTCATGAGCAGTTCTTC.

The chain employs TRBV7-9 and TRBJ2-4, with a possible D match to TRBD1 (6 bases). This CDR3 is 12 amino acids long. Per germline, CDR1 SEHNR and CDR2 FQNEAQ (reference sequence). The V and J ends lost 5 bases and 7 bases respectively, with 9 bases between them. This chain's CDR3 is CASSVQGNIQYF. In nucleotides, the CDR3 is TGTGCCAGCAGCGTACAGGGTAACATTCAGTACTTC.

The chain couples TRBV7-9 to TRBJ1-2, with a weak D call TRBD1 (6 bases). This CDR3 is built from 12 residues. Germline CDR1 and CDR2: SEHNR and FQNEAQ (reference sequence). The V and J ends lost 4 bases and 6 bases respectively, with 9 bases between them. The CDR3 DNA reads as TGTGCCAGCAGCTCAGGGGAAGATGGCTACACCTTC. It is translated as CASSSGEDGYTF.

This clone has only a few counts. V is TRBV29-1 and J is TRBJ2-2; D ambiguous. Between the trimmed V and J ends, which lost 4 bases and 2 bases, there was a span of 14 bases. Germline values: CDR1 SQVTM, CDR2 ANQGSEA. CDR3 length: 15 amino acids. The CDR3, as DNA: TGCAGCGTTGCGTGGCTCCATACCAACACCGGGGAGCTGTTTTTT. It yields the protein CSVAWLHTNTGELFF.